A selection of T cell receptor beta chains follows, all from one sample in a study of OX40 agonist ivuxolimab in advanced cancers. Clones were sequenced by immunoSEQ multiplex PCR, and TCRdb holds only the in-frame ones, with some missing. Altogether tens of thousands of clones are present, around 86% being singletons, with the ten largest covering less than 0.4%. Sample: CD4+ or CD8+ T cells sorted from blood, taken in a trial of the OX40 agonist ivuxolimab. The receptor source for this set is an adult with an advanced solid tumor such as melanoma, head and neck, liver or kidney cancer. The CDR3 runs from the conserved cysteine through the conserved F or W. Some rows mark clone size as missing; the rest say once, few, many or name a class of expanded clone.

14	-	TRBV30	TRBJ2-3	CAWSLSGGTDTQYF
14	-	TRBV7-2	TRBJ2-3	CASSRDLGTDTQYF
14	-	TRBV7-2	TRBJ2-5	CASSLDRGQETQYF
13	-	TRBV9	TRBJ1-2	CATQGPTNYGYTF
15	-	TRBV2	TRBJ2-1	CASSFDGLAGVEQFF
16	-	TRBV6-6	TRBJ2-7	CASSYGGLESSYEQYF
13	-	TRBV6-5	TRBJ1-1	CASRMTLNTEAFF
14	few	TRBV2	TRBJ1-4	CASSMTGYNEKLFF
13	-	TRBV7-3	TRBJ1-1	CASSSNPNTEAFF
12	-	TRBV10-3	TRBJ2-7	CAIKDRSYEQYF
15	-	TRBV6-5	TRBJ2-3	CASSYGRGNTDTQYF
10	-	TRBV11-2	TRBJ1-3	CASSLNTIYF
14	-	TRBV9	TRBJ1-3	CASRRGLSGNTIYF
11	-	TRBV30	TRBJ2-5	CAWSRGETQYF
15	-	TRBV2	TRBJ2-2	CASRWTGTNTGELFF
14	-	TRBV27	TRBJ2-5	CASQSAGGGETQYF
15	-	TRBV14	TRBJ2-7	CASSQRGRRLYEQYF
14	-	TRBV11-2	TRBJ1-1	CASSLGAWGTEAFF
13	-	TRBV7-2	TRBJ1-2	CASSLGGNYGYTF
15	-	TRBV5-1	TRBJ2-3	CASSLVGGTTDTQYF
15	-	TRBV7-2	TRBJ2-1	CASRPTGGPVNEQFF
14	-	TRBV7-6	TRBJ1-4	CASRRGQLNEKLFF
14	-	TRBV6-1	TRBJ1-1	CASRAPTGWTEAFF
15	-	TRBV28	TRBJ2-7	CASSLSLAGLYEQYF
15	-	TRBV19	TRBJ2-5	CASSIRTGPEETQYF
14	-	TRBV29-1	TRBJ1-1	CSVSRAGPNTEAFF
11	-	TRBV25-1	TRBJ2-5	CASSVEETQYF
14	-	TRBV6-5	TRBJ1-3	CASRGTGFGNTIYF
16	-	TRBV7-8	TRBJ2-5	CASSPTRDRGYETQYF
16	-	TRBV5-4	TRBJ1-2	CASSSGATGILYGYTF
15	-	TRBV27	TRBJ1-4	CASSITRLSYEKLFF
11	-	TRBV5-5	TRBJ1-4	CASSLGEKLFF
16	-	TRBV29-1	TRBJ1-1	CSVERGGVSVGTEAFF
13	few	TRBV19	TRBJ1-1	CASSVDVSSEAFF
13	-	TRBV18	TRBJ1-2	CASSIEGSYGYTF